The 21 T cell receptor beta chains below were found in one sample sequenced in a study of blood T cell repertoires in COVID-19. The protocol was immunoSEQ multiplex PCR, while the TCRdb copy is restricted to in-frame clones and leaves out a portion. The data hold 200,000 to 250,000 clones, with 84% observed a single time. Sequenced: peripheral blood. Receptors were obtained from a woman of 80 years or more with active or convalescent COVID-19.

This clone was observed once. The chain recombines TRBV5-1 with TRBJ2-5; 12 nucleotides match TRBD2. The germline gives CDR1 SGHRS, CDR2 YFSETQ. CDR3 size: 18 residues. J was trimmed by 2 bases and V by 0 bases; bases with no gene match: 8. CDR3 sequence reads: CASSLGRTSGELQETQYF. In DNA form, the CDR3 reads TGCGCCAGCAGCTTGGGTCGGACTAGCGGGGAGTTACAAGAGACCCAGTACTTC.

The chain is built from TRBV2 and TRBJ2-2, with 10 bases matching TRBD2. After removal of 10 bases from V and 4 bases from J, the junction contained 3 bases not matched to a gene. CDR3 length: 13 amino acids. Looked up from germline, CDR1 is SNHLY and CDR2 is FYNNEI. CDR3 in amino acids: CATGTSATGELFF. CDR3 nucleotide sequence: TGTGCCACCGGGACTAGCGCCACCGGGGAGCTGTTTTTT.

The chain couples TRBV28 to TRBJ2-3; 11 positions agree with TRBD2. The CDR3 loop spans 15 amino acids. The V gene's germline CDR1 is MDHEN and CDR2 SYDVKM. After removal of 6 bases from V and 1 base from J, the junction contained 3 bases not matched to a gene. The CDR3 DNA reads TGTGCCAGCAGGGGTAGCGGGGGGGGCACAGATACGCAGTATTTT. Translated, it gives CASRGSGGGTDTQYF.

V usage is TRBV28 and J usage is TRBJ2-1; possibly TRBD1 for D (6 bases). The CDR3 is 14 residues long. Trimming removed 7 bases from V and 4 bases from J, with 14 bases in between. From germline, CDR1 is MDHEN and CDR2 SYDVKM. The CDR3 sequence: CASKAGDTYNEQFF. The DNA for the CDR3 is TGTGCCAGCAAGGCCGGGGACACTTACAATGAGCAGTTCTTC.

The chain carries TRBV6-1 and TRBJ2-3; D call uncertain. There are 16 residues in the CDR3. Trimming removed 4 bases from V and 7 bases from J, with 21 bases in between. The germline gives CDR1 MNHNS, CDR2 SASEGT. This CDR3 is CASSATFDTYSNTQYF. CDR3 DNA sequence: TGTGCCAGCAGTGCCACCTTCGACACCTATAGTAATACGCAGTATTTT.

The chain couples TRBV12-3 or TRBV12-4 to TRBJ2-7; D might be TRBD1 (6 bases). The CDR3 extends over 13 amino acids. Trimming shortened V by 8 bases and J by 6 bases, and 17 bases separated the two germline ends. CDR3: CASGKGVPGEQYF. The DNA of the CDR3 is TGTGCCAGCGGTAAGGGGGTACCGGGCGAGCAGTACTTC.

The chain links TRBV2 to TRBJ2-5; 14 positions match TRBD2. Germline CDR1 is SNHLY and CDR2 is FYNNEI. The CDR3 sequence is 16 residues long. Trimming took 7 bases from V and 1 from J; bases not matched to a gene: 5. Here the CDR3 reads CASIFGLAGGQETQYF. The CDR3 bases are TGTGCCAGCATCTTCGGACTAGCGGGGGGCCAAGAGACCCAGTACTTC.

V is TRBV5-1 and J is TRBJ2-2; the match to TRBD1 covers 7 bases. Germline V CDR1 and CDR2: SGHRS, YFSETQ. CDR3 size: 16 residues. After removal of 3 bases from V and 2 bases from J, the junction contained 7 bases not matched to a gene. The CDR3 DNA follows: TGCGCCAGCAGCTCAACCGGGACAGACAACACCGGGGAGCTGTTTTTT. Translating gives CASSSTGTDNTGELFF.

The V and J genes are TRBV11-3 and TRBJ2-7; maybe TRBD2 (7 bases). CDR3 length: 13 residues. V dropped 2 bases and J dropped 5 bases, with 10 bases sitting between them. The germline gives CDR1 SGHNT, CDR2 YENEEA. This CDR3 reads CASSLRGGHEQYF. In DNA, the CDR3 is TGTGCCAGCAGCTTAAGGGGGGGCCACGAGCAGTACTTC.

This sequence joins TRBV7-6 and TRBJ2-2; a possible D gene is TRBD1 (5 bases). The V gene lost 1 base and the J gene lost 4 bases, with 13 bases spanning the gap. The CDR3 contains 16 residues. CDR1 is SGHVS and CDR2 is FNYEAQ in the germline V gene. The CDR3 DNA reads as TGTGCCAGCAGCTTAGTGGGTCCAGGGCGCACCGGGGAGCTGTTTTTT. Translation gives CASSLVGPGRTGELFF.

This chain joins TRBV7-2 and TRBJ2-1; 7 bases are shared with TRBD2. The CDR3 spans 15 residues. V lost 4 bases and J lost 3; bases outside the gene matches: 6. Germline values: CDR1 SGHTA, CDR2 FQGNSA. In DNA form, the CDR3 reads TGTGCCAGCAGCTCCAGACTAGCTTTCTACAATGAGCAGTTCTTC. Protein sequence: CASSSRLAFYNEQFF.

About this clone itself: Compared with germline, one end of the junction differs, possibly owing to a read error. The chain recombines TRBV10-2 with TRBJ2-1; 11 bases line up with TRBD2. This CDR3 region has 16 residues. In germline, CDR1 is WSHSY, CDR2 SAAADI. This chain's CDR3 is CASTELAGGKINEQFF. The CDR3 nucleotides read TGCGCCAGCACTGAGTTAGCGGGGGGGAAGATTAATGAGCAGTTCTTC.

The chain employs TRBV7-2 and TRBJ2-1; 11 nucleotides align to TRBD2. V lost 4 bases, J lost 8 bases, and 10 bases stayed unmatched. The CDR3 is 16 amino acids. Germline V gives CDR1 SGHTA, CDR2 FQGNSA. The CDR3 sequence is CASSSALAGAGDEQFF. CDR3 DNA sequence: TGTGCCAGCAGCTCCGCACTAGCGGGAGCGGGTGATGAGCAGTTCTTC.

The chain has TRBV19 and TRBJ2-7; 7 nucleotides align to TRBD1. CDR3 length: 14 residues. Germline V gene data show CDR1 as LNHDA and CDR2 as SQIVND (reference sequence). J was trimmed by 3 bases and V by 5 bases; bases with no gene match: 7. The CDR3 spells CASSRTGGYYEQYF. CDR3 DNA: TGTGCCAGTAGTCGGACAGGAGGATACTACGAGCAGTACTTC.

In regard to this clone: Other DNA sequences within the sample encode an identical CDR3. CDR3 DNA sequence: TGTGCCACCAGTGACGCGGTGGGGGCCACAGATACGCAGTATTTT. This codes for CATSDAVGATDTQYF. The chain has TRBV24-1 and TRBJ2-3, with TRBD1 as a possible D gene (6 bases). From germline, CDR1 is KGHDR and CDR2 SFDVKD. The CDR3 sequence is 15 residues long. Between the trimmed V and J ends, which lost 4 bases and 2 bases, there was a span of 12 bases.

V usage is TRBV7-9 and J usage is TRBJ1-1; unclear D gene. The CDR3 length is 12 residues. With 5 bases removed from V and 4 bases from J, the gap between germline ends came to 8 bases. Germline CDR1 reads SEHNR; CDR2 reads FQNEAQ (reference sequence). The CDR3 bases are TGTGCCAGCAGCCCGGTTAGCACTGAAGCTTTCTTT. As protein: CASSPVSTEAFF.

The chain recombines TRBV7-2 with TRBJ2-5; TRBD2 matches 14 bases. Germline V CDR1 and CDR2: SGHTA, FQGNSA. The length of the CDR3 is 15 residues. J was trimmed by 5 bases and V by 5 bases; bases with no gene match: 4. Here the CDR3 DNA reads TGTGCCAGCAGCCCTCGGACTAGCGGGGGGGAGACCCAGTACTTC. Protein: CASSPRTSGGETQYF.

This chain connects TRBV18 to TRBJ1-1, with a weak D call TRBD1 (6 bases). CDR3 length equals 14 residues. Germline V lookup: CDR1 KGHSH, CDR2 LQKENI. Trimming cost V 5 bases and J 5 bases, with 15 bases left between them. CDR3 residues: CASSRTGTFTEAFF. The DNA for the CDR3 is TGTGCCAGCTCAAGGACCGGGACATTTACTGAAGCTTTCTTT.

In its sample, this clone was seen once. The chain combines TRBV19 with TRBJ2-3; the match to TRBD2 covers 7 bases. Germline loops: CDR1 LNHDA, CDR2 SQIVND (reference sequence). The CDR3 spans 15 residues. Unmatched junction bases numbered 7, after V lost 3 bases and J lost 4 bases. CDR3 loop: CASSISGGGADTQYF. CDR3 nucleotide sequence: TGTGCCAGTAGTATCTCGGGGGGTGGGGCAGATACGCAGTATTTT.

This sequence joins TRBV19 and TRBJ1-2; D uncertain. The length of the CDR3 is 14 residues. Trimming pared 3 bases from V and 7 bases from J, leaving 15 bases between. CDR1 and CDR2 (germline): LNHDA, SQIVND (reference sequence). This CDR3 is CASSMEGTTPGYTF. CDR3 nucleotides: TGTGCCAGTAGTATGGAGGGAACCACCCCTGGCTACACCTTC.

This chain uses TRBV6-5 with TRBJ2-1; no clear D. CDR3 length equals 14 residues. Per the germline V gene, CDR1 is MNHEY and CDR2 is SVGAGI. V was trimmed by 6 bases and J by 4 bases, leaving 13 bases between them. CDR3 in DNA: TGTGCCAGCAGCCGAACAAGTGGTTACAATGAGCAGTTCTTC. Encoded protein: CASSRTSGYNEQFF.